These T cell receptor beta chains were read from a single sample in a study of blood T cells in healthy people across ages. TCRdb re-analysed the 5' RACE reads in MiXCR, keeping a single row per CDR3 protein. There are hundreds of thousands of distinct CDR3 sequences in the sample; around 26% occur only once, and about 18% lies in the top ten. The sequencing sample was made of blood. These receptors came from a woman over 75 in good health. CDR3s include the opening cysteine and the closing phenylalanine or tryptophan. A D gene is named only where the DNA matches it firmly. Size values are once, few and many counts, or a class for expanded clones, and some rows have none.

>TRBJ2-3|.|.|17|TRBV9
CASSVAGWIAPTDTQYF
TGTGCCAGCAGCGTTGCGGGTTGGATAGCCCCCACAGATACGCAGTATTTT
>TRBJ2-3|.|few|15|TRBV24-1
CATSDWTASTNTQYF
TGTGCCACCAGTGACTGGACGGCTAGCACAAATACGCAGTATTTT
>TRBJ2-2|TRBD1|few|15|TRBV9
CASRAGQGPTGELFF
TGTGCCAGCAGGGCCGGACAGGGGCCCACCGGGGAGCTGTTTTTT
>TRBJ2-3|TRBD2|few|15|TRBV9
CASSRRGGGADTQYF
TGTGCCAGCAGCAGACGAGGCGGGGGTGCAGATACGCAGTATTTT
>TRBJ2-7|.|.|15|TRBV6-5
CASSYHRTGRAEQYF
TGTGCCAGCAGTTACCATAGGACAGGGAGGGCCGAGCAGTACTTC
>TRBJ1-5|.|.|15|TRBV6-2/TRBV6-3
CASRSHTRRDQPQHF
TGTGCCAGCAGATCGCACACACGAAGGGATCAGCCCCAGCATTTT
>TRBJ2-5|TRBD1|.|15|TRBV30
CAWSVARGSQETQYF
TGTGCCTGGAGTGTAGCCAGGGGGAGCCAAGAGACCCAGTACTTC
>TRBJ2-5|TRBD2|many|18|TRBV4-3
CASSQALGSGGTRETQYF
TGCGCCAGCAGCCAAGCCCTAGGGAGCGGGGGCACCAGGGAGACCCAGTACTTC
>TRBJ1-2|TRBD1|many|13|TRBV11-3
CASSLTGGRGYTF
TGTGCCAGCAGCTTGACAGGGGGAAGGGGCTACACCTTC
>TRBJ1-4|.|.|13|TRBV28
CASRQVTFRKLFF
TGTGCCAGCAGACAAGTTACGTTTCGAAAACTGTTTTTT
>TRBJ1-2|TRBD1|once|16|TRBV6-6
CASSFHPGQGSHGYTF
TGTGCCAGCAGTTTCCATCCTGGACAGGGGAGCCATGGCTACACCTTC
>TRBJ2-6|.|many|15|TRBV12-3/TRBV12-4
CASSLSSSGANVLTF
TGTGCCAGCAGTTTATCCTCTTCTGGGGCCAACGTCCTGACTTTC
>TRBJ2-1|TRBD2|many|16|TRBV20-1
CSARDPSGGAYNEQFF
TGCAGTGCTAGAGATCCAAGCGGGGGGGCCTACAATGAGCAGTTCTTC
>TRBJ2-4|.|many|12|TRBV12-3/TRBV12-4
CASSKLRDIQYF
TGTGCCAGCAGTAAACTACGGGACATTCAGTACTTC
>TRBJ1-1|.|.|10|TRBV13
CASSLDEAFF
TGTGCCAGCAGCTTAGATGAAGCTTTCTTT
>TRBJ2-7|.|.|22|TRBV12-3/TRBV12-4
CASSFKARFGAPTKQYWDGQYF
TGTGCCAGCAGTTTTAAGGCCCGTTTTGGGGCCCCAACAAAGCAGTACTGGGACGGGCAGTACTTC
>TRBJ2-4|.|few|14|TRBV18
CASSPLTGIGEQYF
TGTGCCAGCTCACCACTTACCGGGATAGGAGAGCAGTACTTC
>TRBJ1-2|.|.|18|TRBV24-1
CATSELEKARRPNYGYTF
TGTGCCACCAGTGAACTCGAAAAAGCCAGGAGGCCTAACTATGGCTACACCTTC
>TRBJ1-1|.|.|16|TRBV3-1
CASSPLSGRPHTEAFF
TGTGCCAGCAGCCCGTTGTCTGGGAGGCCGCACACTGAAGCTTTCTTT
>TRBJ1-4|.|many|14|TRBV7-9
CASSLGGANEKLFF
TGTGCCAGCAGCTTAGGGGGAGCTAATGAAAAACTGTTTTTT
>TRBJ2-7|.|.|14|TRBV7-2
CASSLGGPYYGQYF
TGTGCCAGCAGCTTAGGGGGACCCTACTACGGGCAGTACTTC
>TRBJ2-1|TRBD2|.|15|TRBV12-3/TRBV12-4
CASSFGTSGTREQFF
TGTGCCAGCAGTTTCGGGACTAGCGGGACGCGAGAGCAGTTCTTC
>TRBJ1-4|TRBD1|many|14|TRBV5-1
CASGSGQGSEKLFF
TGCGCCAGCGGGTCCGGACAGGGAAGTGAAAAACTGTTTTTT
>TRBJ1-4|.|many|15|TRBV7-8
CASSLVKDSNEKLFF
TGTGCCAGCAGCTTAGTCAAGGACAGTAATGAAAAACTGTTTTTT
>TRBJ2-5|TRBD1|.|14|TRBV7-2
CASSLQRGLETQYF
TGTGCCAGCAGCTTACAAAGGGGGCTGGAGACCCAGTACTTC
>TRBJ2-7|.|.|15|TRBV30
CAWSDLGRSYNEQYF
TGTGCCTGGAGTGACTTGGGTCGCTCCTACAATGAGCAGTACTTC
>TRBJ2-1|TRBD1|.|13|TRBV7-2
CASSQGQGREQFF
TGTGCCAGCAGCCAGGGACAGGGAAGGGAGCAGTTCTTC
>TRBJ1-1|.|many|11|TRBV29-1
CIIRTNTEAFF
TGCATCATTCGGACGAACACTGAAGCTTTCTTT
>TRBJ1-2|.|.|14|TRBV12-3/TRBV12-4
CVSSLEGAGYGYTF
TGTGTCAGCAGTTTGGAGGGCGCGGGGTATGGCTACACCTTC
>TRBJ2-5|.|few|15|TRBV20-1
CSARASGHLRETQYF
TGCAGTGCTAGAGCCTCGGGACACCTCAGGGAGACCCAGTACTTC
>TRBJ1-4|TRBD1|.|15|TRBV6-6
CASSYNRGRDEKLFF
TGTGCCAGCAGTTATAACAGGGGGCGGGATGAAAAACTGTTTTTT
>TRBJ1-5|TRBD1|few|15|TRBV19
CASKMGQGVGQPQHF
TGTGCCAGTAAAATGGGACAGGGGGTTGGTCAGCCCCAGCATTTT
>TRBJ2-6|.|few|15|TRBV6-1
CASTNTGSGANVLTF
TGTGCCAGCACTAATACAGGGTCTGGGGCCAACGTCCTGACTTTC
>TRBJ1-2|.|.|12|TRBV20-1
CSAEREEYGYTF
TGCAGTGCAGAGAGGGAGGAGTATGGCTACACCTTC
>TRBJ2-4|TRBD2|many|16|TRBV20-1
CSASGVAGGVKNIQYF
TGCAGTGCTAGTGGTGTAGCGGGGGGTGTCAAAAACATTCAGTACTTC
>TRBJ2-3|.|many|13|TRBV24-1
CATRGTPGDTQYF
TGTGCCACCCGAGGGACTCCTGGGGATACGCAGTATTTT
>TRBJ2-7|TRBD2|.|16|TRBV7-2
CASSLDGGAAVSEQYF
TGTGCCAGCAGCTTAGACGGGGGGGCCGCGGTGAGCGAGCAGTACTTC
>TRBJ2-7|TRBD1|many|14|TRBV6-5
CASSGTGRPYEQYF
TGTGCCAGCAGTGGGACAGGGAGGCCCTACGAGCAGTACTTC
>TRBJ2-7|.|.|14|TRBV6-2/TRBV6-3
CASSPTGQYNEQYF
TGTGCCAGCAGTCCAACGGGGCAGTACAATGAGCAGTACTTC
>TRBJ2-5|.|many|15|TRBV5-1
CASSLEGLPQETQYF
TGTGCCAGCAGTTTAGAGGGACTCCCCCAAGAGACCCAGTACTTC
>TRBJ1-1|TRBD1|few|14|TRBV18
CASLPGTGNTEAFF
TGTGCCAGCTTACCCGGGACAGGGAACACTGAAGCTTTCTTT
>TRBJ1-1|.|.|14|TRBV18
CASSPQPKNTEAFF
TGTGCCAGCTCACCACAACCGAAGAACACTGAAGCTTTCTTT
>TRBJ1-2|.|.|13|TRBV25-1
CASSPRDRGRYTF
TGTGCCAGCAGCCCCCGGGACCGAGGAAGGTACACCTTC
>TRBJ2-5|.|many|13|TRBV6-6
CASSYGPSETQYF
TGTGCCAGCAGTTACGGACCATCGGAGACCCAGTACTTC
>TRBJ2-3|TRBD1|.|15|TRBV20-1
CSAGDSDRVPDTQYF
TGCAGTGCTGGAGATTCGGACAGGGTGCCAGATACGCAGTATTTT
>TRBJ2-6|.|.|17|TRBV7-2
CASSFTASRAGANVLTF
TGTGCCAGCAGCTTCACGGCATCCCGGGCTGGGGCCAACGTCCTGACTTTC
>TRBJ2-5|.|many|15|TRBV5-1
CASSLAPGTQETQYF
TGCGCCAGCAGCTTGGCCCCAGGTACCCAAGAGACCCAGTACTTC
>TRBJ2-1|.|.|13|TRBV9
CASSDLSYNEQFF
TGTGCCAGCAGCGACCTCTCCTACAATGAGCAGTTCTTC
>TRBJ2-7|.|many|15|TRBV25-1
CASSEYIGRGHEQYF
TGTGCCAGCAGTGAATATATAGGCAGGGGCCACGAGCAGTACTTC
>TRBJ2-3|TRBD2|many|16|TRBV6-5
CASSPTIAGGVDTQYF
TGTGCCAGCAGTCCTACCATAGCGGGGGGGGTAGATACGCAGTATTTT
>TRBJ2-1|TRBD2|few|16|TRBV7-9
CASSDRLAGGGNEQFF
TGTGCCAGCAGCGACCGACTAGCGGGGGGCGGGAATGAGCAGTTCTTC
>TRBJ2-7|.|few|14|TRBV20-1
CSARDIGNSYEQYF
TGCAGTGCTAGAGACATAGGGAATTCCTACGAGCAGTACTTC
>TRBJ2-5|.|many|15|TRBV25-1
CASSDKGRPLETQYF
TGTGCCAGCAGTGATAAGGGTCGGCCCTTAGAGACCCAGTACTTC
>TRBJ1-6|.|many|15|TRBV25-1
CASSVDRLYNSPLHF
TGTGCCAGCAGTGTTGACAGGCTTTATAATTCACCCCTCCACTTT